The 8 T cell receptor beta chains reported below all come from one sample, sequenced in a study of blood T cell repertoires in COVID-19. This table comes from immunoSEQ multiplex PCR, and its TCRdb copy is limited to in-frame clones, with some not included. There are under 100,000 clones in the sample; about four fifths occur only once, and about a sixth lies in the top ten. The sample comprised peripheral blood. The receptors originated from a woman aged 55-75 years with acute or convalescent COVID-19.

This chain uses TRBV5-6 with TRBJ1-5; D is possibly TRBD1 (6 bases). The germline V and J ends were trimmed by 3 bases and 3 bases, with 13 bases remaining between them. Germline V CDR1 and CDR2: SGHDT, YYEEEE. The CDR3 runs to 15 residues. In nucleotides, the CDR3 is TGTGCCAGCAGCTCGTCGGGGGGCCTCAATCAGCCCCAGCATTTT. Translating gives CASSSSGGLNQPQHF.

The CDR3 loop is CASSVSPNQPQHF. The DNA for the CDR3 is TGTGCCAGCAGCGTTAGTCCGAATCAGCCCCAGCATTTT. V gene TRBV9 combines with J gene TRBJ1-5; D uncertain. Germline loops: CDR1 SGDLS, CDR2 YYNGEE. Trimming cost V 2 bases and J 4 bases, with 7 bases left between them. The length of the CDR3 is 13 residues.

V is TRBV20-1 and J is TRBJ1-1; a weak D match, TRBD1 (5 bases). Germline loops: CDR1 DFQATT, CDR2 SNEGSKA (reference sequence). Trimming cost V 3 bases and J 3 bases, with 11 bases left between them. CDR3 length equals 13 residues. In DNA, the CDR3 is TGCAGTGCTAGTTGGGGAGGGGACACTGAAGCTTTCTTT. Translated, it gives CSASWGGDTEAFF.

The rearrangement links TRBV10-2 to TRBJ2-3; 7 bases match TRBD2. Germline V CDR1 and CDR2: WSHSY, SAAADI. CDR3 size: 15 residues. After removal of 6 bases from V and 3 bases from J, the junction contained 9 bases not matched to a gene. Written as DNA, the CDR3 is TGCGCCAGCAGGCGAGCGGGACTAAGGACAGATACGCAGTATTTT. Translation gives CASRRAGLRTDTQYF.

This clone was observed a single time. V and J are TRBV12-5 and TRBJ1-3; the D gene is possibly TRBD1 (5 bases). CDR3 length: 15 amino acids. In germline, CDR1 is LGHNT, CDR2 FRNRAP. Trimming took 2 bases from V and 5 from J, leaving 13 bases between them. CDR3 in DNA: TGTGCTAGTGGTTTGTATGCAGGGACTAGAAACACCATATATTTT. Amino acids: CASGLYAGTRNTIYF. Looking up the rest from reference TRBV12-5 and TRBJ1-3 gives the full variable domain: DARVTQTPRHKVTEMGQEVTMRCQPILGHNTVFWYRQTMMQGLELLAYFRNRAPLDDSGMPKDRFSAEMPDATLATLKIQPSEPRDSAVYFCASGLYAGTRNTIYFGEGSWLTVV.

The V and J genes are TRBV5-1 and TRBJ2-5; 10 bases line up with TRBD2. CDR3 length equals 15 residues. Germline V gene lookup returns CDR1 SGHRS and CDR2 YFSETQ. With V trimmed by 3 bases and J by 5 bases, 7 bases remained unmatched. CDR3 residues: CASSSGTSAVETQYF. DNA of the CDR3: TGCGCCAGCAGCTCCGGGACTAGCGCGGTGGAGACCCAGTACTTC.

CDR3 sequence: CASSLTLTGGPRAQYF. DNA of the CDR3: TGCGCCAGCAGCTTGACTCTAACGGGGGGGCCGAGGGCCCAGTACTTC. J is TRBJ2-5 and V is TRBV5-1; 8 positions match TRBD2. The CDR3 consists of 16 residues. Germline loops: CDR1 SGHRS, CDR2 YFSETQ. Unmatched junction bases numbered 14, after V lost 1 base and J lost 9 bases.

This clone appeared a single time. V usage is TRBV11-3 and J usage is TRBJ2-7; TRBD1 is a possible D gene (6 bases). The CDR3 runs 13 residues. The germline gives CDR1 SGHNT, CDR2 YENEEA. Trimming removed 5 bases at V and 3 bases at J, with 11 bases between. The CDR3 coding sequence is TGTGCCAGCAGCGCCGGACAGCACTACGAGCAGTACTTC. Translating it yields CASSAGQHYEQYF. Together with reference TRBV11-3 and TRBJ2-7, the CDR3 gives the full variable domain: EAGVVQSPRYKIIEKKQPVAFWCNPISGHNTLYWYLQNLGQGPELLIRYENEEAVDDSQLPKDRFSAERLKGVDSTLKIQPAELGDSAVYLCASSAGQHYEQYFGPGTRLTVT.